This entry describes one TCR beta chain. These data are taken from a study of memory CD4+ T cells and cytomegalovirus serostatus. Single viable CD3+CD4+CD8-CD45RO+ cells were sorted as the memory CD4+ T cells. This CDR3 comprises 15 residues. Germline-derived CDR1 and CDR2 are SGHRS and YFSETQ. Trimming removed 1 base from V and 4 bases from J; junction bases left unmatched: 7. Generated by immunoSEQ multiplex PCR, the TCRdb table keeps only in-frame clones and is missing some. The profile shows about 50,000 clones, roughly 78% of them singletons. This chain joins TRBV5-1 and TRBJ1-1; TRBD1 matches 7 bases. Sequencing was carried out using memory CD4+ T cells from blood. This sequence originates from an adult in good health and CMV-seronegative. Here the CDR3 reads CASSLNTGVSTEAFF. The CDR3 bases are TGCGCCAGCAGCTTGAATACAGGGGTGAGCACTGAAGCTTTCTTT. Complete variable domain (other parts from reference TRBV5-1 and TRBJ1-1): KAGVTQTPRYLIKTRGQQVTLSCSPISGHRSVSWYQQTPGQGLQFLFEYFSETQRNKGNFPGRFSGRQFSNSRSEMNVSTLELGDSALYLCASSLNTGVSTEAFFGQGTRLTVV.